The 8 T cell receptor beta chains given below trace back to one sample, sequenced in a study of cytomegalovirus exposure and HLA in healthy donors. In the PCR, 60 Vbeta and 13 Jbeta primers were used. The repertoire was sequenced with immunoSEQ multiplex PCR; TCRdb's copy has only in-frame clones and lacks some. The data show 200,000 to 250,000 clones, roughly 90% seen once. The sample consisted of PBMCs. The receptors were gathered from a woman between 18 and 29 years old in good health and CMV-seronegative.

With regard to this clone: Other DNA sequences from this sample encode an identical CDR3 as well. The chain links TRBV7-2 to TRBJ2-1; a possible D gene is TRBD2 (6 bases). Trimming left V 3 bases short and J 2 bases short, with 8 bases between. Germline CDR1 SGHTA, CDR2 FQGNSA. The CDR3 consists of 14 residues. The chain's CDR3 is CASSLRGTYNEQFF. CDR3 nucleotide sequence: TGTGCCAGCAGCTTGCGGGGAACCTACAATGAGCAGTTCTTC.

This clone was seen just once. This chain links TRBV5-6 with TRBJ2-7, with 7 bases matching TRBD1. The CDR3 runs 16 residues. Germline CDR1 is SGHDT and CDR2 is YYEEEE. Trimming cost V 3 bases and J 2 bases; bases outside gene matches: 11. The CDR3 spells CASSSIMDRLPYEQYF. For the CDR3, the DNA is TGTGCCAGCAGCTCAATAATGGACAGGTTACCCTACGAGCAGTACTTC.

CDR3 sequence (DNA): TGTGCCAGCAGCTCTCGGACAGGGCGAGCTAACTATGGCTACACCTTC. Encoded protein: CASSSRTGRANYGYTF. The chain employs TRBV9 and TRBJ1-2; 8 bases are shared with TRBD1. This CDR3 spans 16 amino acids. The ends lost 4 bases at V and 0 bases at J; junction bases unmatched: 8. Looked up from germline, CDR1 is SGDLS and CDR2 is YYNGEE.

This chain links TRBV27 with TRBJ2-5; 8 bases fit TRBD2. CDR1 and CDR2 from the germline V gene are MNHEY and SMNVEV (reference sequence). The CDR3 covers 15 residues. Trimming cost V 2 bases and J 2 bases; bases outside gene matches: 4. CDR3 in DNA: TGTGCCAGCAGTTTACTGGTAGCGGGGCAAGAGACCCAGTACTTC. Translation: CASSLLVAGQETQYF.

DNA for the CDR3: TGCGCCAGCAGCATCGACAGGAACACTGAAGCTTTCTTT. Translation: CASSIDRNTEAFF. The chain recombines TRBV4-1 with TRBJ1-1; D is possibly TRBD1 (5 bases). The CDR3 has 13 residues. The germline V gene has CDR1 MGHRA and CDR2 YSYEKL. Trimming took 5 bases from V and 1 from J, leaving 8 bases between them.

The V call is TRBV10-1, the J call TRBJ2-7; TRBD2 might be the D (5 bases). The CDR3 contains 13 residues. In germline, CDR1 is WNHNN, CDR2 SYGVQD (reference sequence). V gave up 8 bases and J gave up 1 base, with 12 bases separating them. The CDR3 sequence: CASSVGGSYEQYF. The CDR3 nucleotides are TGCGCCAGCTCGGTTGGCGGGTCCTACGAGCAGTACTTC.

The chain has TRBV2 and TRBJ2-1; a possible D gene is TRBD1 (6 bases). Trimming removed 6 bases from V and 10 bases from J, with 13 bases in between. The germline V gene has CDR1 SNHLY and CDR2 FYNNEI. The CDR3 runs 12 residues. The CDR3 DNA reads as TGTGCCAGCAGGCTGGAAAGGGGGGAGCAGTTCTTC. Residues: CASRLERGEQFF.

The rearrangement links TRBV7-6 to TRBJ1-1; D might be TRBD1 (5 bases). V lost 5 bases and J lost 4, with 14 bases in between. CDR1 is SGHVS, CDR2 FNYEAQ, per germline. The CDR3 runs to 14 residues. CDR3 residues: CASSHKGALTEAFF. The CDR3, as DNA: TGTGCCAGCAGCCACAAAGGGGCCCTCACTGAAGCTTTCTTT.